This T cell receptor beta chain was sequenced for a study of blood T cell repertoires in COVID-19. Whole-study context: Researchers got acute and convalescent COVID-19 samples from the United States, Italy and Spain.

This clone came up a few times. How the authors handled the data: From reference gene primer amplification, estimates of nucleated cell counts were derived. Profiled with immunoSEQ multiplex PCR; TCRdb holds only in-frame clones, not every one. V and J calls plus clone size are reproduced from that table; the DNA served to infer D and trimming. The sample records some 240,000 clones, more than 75% being singletons. Followed longitudinally, the Seattle patients had been enrolled during active infection. In germline, CDR1 is LNHDA, CDR2 SQIVND (reference sequence). The CDR3 sequence is 17 residues long. The ends lost 2 bases at V and 8 bases at J; junction bases unmatched: 15.

This sequence joins TRBV19 and TRBJ2-5, with 9 positions matching TRBD2. The source of this sequence is an older woman with COVID-19, enrolled during active disease. The sample taken for sequencing was peripheral blood. The CDR3 coding sequence is TGTGCCAGTAGTATATTGGATAGCGGGAGTGGCGGGAGTACCCAGTACTTC. Amino acids: CASSILDSGSGGSTQYF. Filled out from reference TRBV19 and TRBJ2-5, the complete variable domain reads DGGITQSPKYLFRKEGQNVTLSCEQNLNHDAMYWYRQDPGQGLRLIYYSQIVNDFQKGDIAEGYSVSREKKESFPLTVTSAQKNPTAFYLCASSILDSGSGGSTQYFGPGTRLLVL.